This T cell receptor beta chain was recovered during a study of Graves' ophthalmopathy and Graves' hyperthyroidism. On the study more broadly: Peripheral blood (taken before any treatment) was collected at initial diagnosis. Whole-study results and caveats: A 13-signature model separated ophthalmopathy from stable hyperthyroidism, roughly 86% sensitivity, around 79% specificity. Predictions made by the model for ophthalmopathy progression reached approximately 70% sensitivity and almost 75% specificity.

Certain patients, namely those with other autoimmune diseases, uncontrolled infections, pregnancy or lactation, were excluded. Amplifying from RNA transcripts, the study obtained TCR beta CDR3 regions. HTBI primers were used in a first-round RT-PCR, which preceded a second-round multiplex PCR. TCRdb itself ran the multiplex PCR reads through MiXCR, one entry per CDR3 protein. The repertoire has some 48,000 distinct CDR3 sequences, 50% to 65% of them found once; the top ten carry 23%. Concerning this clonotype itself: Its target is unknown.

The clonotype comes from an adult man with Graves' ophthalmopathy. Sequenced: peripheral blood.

CDR3 coding DNA: TGTGCCATCACTGATGGACTAGCGGGAGACACGCAGTATTTT. Protein product: CAITDGLAGDTQYF. This chain connects TRBV10-3 to TRBJ2-3; 13 bases match TRBD2. The CDR3 spans 14 residues. V dropped 7 bases and J dropped 9; count of bases not matched to a gene: 7. Germline V gene sequence: CDR1 ENHRY, CDR2 SYGVKD.